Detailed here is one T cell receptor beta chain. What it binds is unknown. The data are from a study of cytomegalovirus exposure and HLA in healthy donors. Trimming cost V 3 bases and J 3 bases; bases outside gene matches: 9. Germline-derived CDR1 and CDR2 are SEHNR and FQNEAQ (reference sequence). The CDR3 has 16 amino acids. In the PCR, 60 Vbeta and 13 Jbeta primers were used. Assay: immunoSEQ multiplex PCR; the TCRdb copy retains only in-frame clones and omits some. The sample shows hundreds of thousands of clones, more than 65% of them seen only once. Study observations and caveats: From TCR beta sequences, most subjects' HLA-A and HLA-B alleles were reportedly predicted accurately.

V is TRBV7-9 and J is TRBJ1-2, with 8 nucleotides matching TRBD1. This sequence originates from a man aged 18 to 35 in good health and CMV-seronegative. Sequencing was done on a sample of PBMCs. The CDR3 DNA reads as TGTGCCAGCAGCTTGGATGGGACAGGAGAGTACTATGGCTACACCTTC. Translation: CASSLDGTGEYYGYTF.